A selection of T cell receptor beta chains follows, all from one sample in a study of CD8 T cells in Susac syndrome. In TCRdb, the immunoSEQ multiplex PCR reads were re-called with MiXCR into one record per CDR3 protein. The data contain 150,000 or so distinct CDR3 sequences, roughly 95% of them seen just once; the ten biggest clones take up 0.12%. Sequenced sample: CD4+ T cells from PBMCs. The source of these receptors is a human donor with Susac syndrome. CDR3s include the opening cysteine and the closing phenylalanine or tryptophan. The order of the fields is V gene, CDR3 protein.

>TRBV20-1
CSARSLEQFF
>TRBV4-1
CASSLDRGGQPQHF
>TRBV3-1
CASSQDGGVPNQPQHF
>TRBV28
CASSLGGVKNIQYF
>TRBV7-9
CASSLGQLSYNEQFF
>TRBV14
CASSTGTGYRNEQFF
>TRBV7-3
CASSSTGAPLETQYF
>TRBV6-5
CASSYGIEGSYNEQFF
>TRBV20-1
CSASQGGDRIYEQFF
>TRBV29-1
CSARITDTQYF
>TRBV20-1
CSARGGQGTEQYF
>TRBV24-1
CATSDYGGYNTGELFF
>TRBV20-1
CSVIEPGWGILQFF
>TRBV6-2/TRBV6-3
CASNPRASNTEAFF
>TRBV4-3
CASSTRTGGLKGYTF
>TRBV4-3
CASSPAGGTSGSNEQFF
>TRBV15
CATSRDPGTGELFF
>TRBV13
CASRDSGVSNQPQHF
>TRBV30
CAWGRQGSYNEQFF
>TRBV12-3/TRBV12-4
CASSSESQETQYF
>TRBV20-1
CSALKSYGYTF
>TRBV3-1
CASSLTQGARGYTF
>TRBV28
CASNGWVELGNEQFF
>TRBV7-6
CASSSPPGVREDTQYF
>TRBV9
CASSLRATPRNEQFF